The T cell receptor beta chain described here comes from a study of blood T cell repertoires in COVID-19. At the level of the study: Researchers got acute and convalescent COVID-19 samples from the United States, Italy and Spain. In each case, the material was cDNA or gDNA derived from T cells, B-cell-depleted T cells, or PBMCs.

The germline V and J ends were trimmed by 3 bases and 6 bases, with 9 bases remaining between them. CDR1 is GTSNPN and CDR2 is SVGIG in the germline V gene (reference sequence). This CDR3 contains 11 residues. Original processing notes: Amplification from reference gene primers served as the basis for estimated nucleated cell counts. Clones were sequenced by immunoSEQ multiplex PCR, and TCRdb holds only the in-frame ones, with some missing. From that table come the V and J calls and clone size; the DNA was used to work out D and trimming. The table shows under 250,000 clones, with around four fifths occurring only once.

The gene calls are TRBV30 and TRBJ2-7, with D possibly being TRBD2 (5 bases). The source of this sequence is a woman aged 65 to 85 with active or convalescent COVID-19. The source material was peripheral blood. CDR3 DNA: TGTGCCTGGAGCGCGGGTCGCGAGCAGTACTTC. Protein: CAWSAGREQYF.